The rows below give T cell receptor beta chains drawn from one sample of a study of response to subunit inactivated influenza vaccine. TCRdb processed the RT-PCR reads anew with MiXCR; each CDR3 protein has one entry. The data show over 650,000 distinct CDR3 sequences, under 20% seen once. The specimen was PBMCs from blood, collected more than 4 days after vaccination. Every receptor here comes from a man aged 45-60 years who received an inactivated influenza vaccine. Both conserved end residues are part of each CDR3. A D gene is named only where the DNA matches it firmly. Clone size is not always given. Where it is, it says once, few, many or a class for expanded clones.

V gene	D gene	clone size	J gene	CDR3 protein	CDR3 DNA
TRBV29-1	NA	NA	TRBJ1-4	CSVSRDSATNEKLFF	TGCAGCGTTTCGCGGGACTCAGCAACTAATGAAAAACTGTTTTTT
TRBV5-1	TRBD1	few	TRBJ1-1	CASSLQGAEPEAFF	TGCGCCAGCAGCTTACAGGGGGCCGAGCCTGAAGCTTTCTTT
TRBV20-1	TRBD2	NA	TRBJ2-1	CSAPGLARNEQFF	TGCAGTGCGCCGGGACTAGCGCGGAATGAGCAGTTCTTC
TRBV6-5	NA	NA	TRBJ1-1	CASSYYQGGSTEAFF	TGTGCCAGCAGTTATTACCAGGGCGGGAGCACTGAAGCTTTCTTT
TRBV9	NA	few	TRBJ2-7	CASSVDTGRYEQYF	TGTGCCAGCAGCGTAGATACAGGACGCTACGAGCAGTACTTC
TRBV6-1	NA	NA	TRBJ2-3	CASTRDTRADTQYF	TGTGCCAGCACCCGGGACACCCGCGCAGATACGCAGTATTTT
TRBV6-5	NA	few	TRBJ2-7	CASSYSTGAFYEQYF	TGTGCCAGCAGTTACTCGACAGGCGCTTTCTACGAGCAGTACTTC
TRBV6-1	TRBD1	NA	TRBJ1-1	CASGEQGGDTEAFF	TGTGCCAGCGGGGAACAGGGGGGAGACACTGAAGCTTTCTTT
TRBV9	TRBD2	NA	TRBJ2-1	CASSVEAGGAGEQFF	TGTGCCAGCAGCGTAGAAGCGGGAGGGGCTGGTGAGCAGTTCTTC
TRBV15	NA	many	TRBJ2-1	CATSRDWGRGEQFF	TGTGCCACCAGCAGAGATTGGGGGAGAGGTGAGCAGTTCTTC
TRBV4-3	TRBD1	few	TRBJ2-1	CASSPWTGSYNEQFF	TGCGCCAGCAGCCCGTGGACAGGGTCCTACAATGAGCAGTTCTTC
TRBV7-2	TRBD2	NA	TRBJ2-7	CASSLAETSGGYEQYF	TGTGCCAGCAGCTTAGCGGAGACTAGCGGGGGCTACGAGCAGTACTTC
TRBV15	NA	NA	TRBJ2-1	CATSRDLGGARYNEQFF	TGTGCCACCAGCAGAGATTTAGGGGGGGCGCGGTACAATGAGCAGTTCTTC
TRBV27	TRBD1	few	TRBJ2-7	CASSRTGGYSYEQYF	TGTGCCAGCAGTAGGACAGGGGGCTACTCCTACGAGCAGTACTTC
TRBV5-1	NA	NA	TRBJ2-5	CASSLGGGTRKETQYF	TGCGCCAGCAGCTTGGGAGGAGGCACCCGGAAAGAGACCCAGTACTTC
TRBV12-3/TRBV12-4	NA	NA	TRBJ1-5	CASSLPGVYQPQHF	TGTGCCAGCAGTTTGCCCGGGGTCTATCAGCCCCAGCATTTT
TRBV5-5	TRBD2	NA	TRBJ2-1	CASSLRGGTGSSYNEQFF	TGTGCCAGCAGCTTGCGCGGGGGGACCGGAAGCTCCTACAATGAGCAGTTCTTC
TRBV10-3	TRBD1	few	TRBJ2-7	CAISQGGTGTVRSYEQYF	TGTGCCATCAGTCAGGGGGGGACAGGGACTGTTCGGTCCTACGAGCAGTACTTC
TRBV20-1	NA	NA	TRBJ2-3	CSARDPGHTDTQYF	TGCAGTGCTAGAGATCCCGGTCACACAGATACGCAGTATTTT
TRBV5-1	NA	NA	TRBJ2-1	CASSIASSYNEQFF	TGCGCCAGCAGTATAGCGAGCTCCTACAATGAGCAGTTCTTC
TRBV5-1	NA	many	TRBJ1-4	CASSVNRPSDEKLFF	TGCGCCAGCAGCGTTAACAGGCCTTCGGATGAAAAACTGTTTTTT
TRBV29-1	NA	NA	TRBJ2-7	CSVRREGATNRKQYF	TGCAGCGTTCGGAGGGAGGGGGCGACAAACCGAAAGCAGTACTTC
TRBV9	TRBD2	few	TRBJ2-5	CASSRDYRETQYF	TGTGCCAGCAGCCGGGACTACCGAGAGACCCAGTACTTC
TRBV20-1	NA	NA	TRBJ1-1	CSARGTTGRGTEAFF	TGCAGTGCTAGGGGGACTACGGGAAGAGGAACTGAAGCTTTCTTT
TRBV10-1	NA	few	TRBJ2-5	CASSAAAAEETQYF	TGCGCCAGCAGTGCGGCAGCAGCCGAAGAGACCCAGTACTTC
TRBV2	NA	NA	TRBJ2-7	CASNGDGNSPYF	TGTGCCAGCAACGGGGACGGTAATAGTCCGTACTTC
TRBV20-1	TRBD2	many	TRBJ2-5	CSAGVAGMGQETQYF	TGCAGTGCTGGGGTAGCGGGAATGGGCCAAGAGACCCAGTACTTC